The 2 T cell receptor beta chains below were found in one sample sequenced in a study of blood T cell repertoires in COVID-19. TCRdb's copy holds only in-frame clones and misses some; the assay was immunoSEQ multiplex PCR. The sample holds approximately 140,000 clones, approximately 89% seen once. Material: peripheral blood. The source is a man aged 55 to 70 with active or convalescent COVID-19.

This clone has a single count. The rearrangement uses TRBV5-1 and TRBJ1-4; D ambiguous. Trimming removed 2 bases at V and 0 bases at J, with 5 bases between. The CDR3 is 14 residues long. Germline V gene lookup returns CDR1 SGHRS and CDR2 YFSETQ. The CDR3 DNA sequence: TGCGCCAGCAGCTTACTAACAACTAATGAAAAACTGTTTTTT. It translates to CASSLLTTNEKLFF.

V usage is TRBV7-2 and J usage is TRBJ2-3; no clear D gene. Per the germline V gene, CDR1 is SGHTA and CDR2 is FQGNSA. The CDR3 covers 14 residues. The ends were cut back, 1 base at V and 2 bases at J, with 7 bases in the middle. The CDR3 protein is CASSLDSFTDTQYF. The CDR3 nucleotides read TGTGCCAGCAGCTTAGACTCGTTCACAGATACGCAGTATTTT.